The 2 T cell receptor beta chains below all came from one sample that was sequenced in a study of T-cell reconstitution after alpha-beta-depleted transplantation in children. Library preparation (for TCRbeta) was performed with unique molecular identifiers. TCRdb redid the calling of the PCR reads with MiXCR, one entry per CDR3 protein. This table holds approximately 130,000 distinct CDR3 sequences, 8.5% to 10% found once. The sequencing here drew on PBMCs, mostly from graft donor cells, taken 180 days after TCRalphabeta/CD19-depleted stem cell transplant. The receptor source for this set is a girl younger than two who had a stem cell transplant for combined immunodeficiency, so the T cells may come from the graft donor.

This clonotype was detected only a few times. J is TRBJ1-4 and V is TRBV12-3 or TRBV12-4; unclear D gene. V lost 3 bases and J 15 bases, leaving 20 bases between the germline ends. The CDR3 is made up of 14 amino acids. This chain's CDR3 is CASSFKMKSHRMFF. The CDR3 region has the DNA TGTGCCAGCAGTTTTAAGATGAAAAGCCACAGAATGTTTTTT.

This clonotype came up once. At one end the junction does not follow the germline gene, possibly because of a read error. V usage is TRBV2 and J usage is TRBJ2-2, with a tentative D call TRBD2 (6 bases). The CDR3 is 15 residues long. Per germline, CDR1 SNHLY and CDR2 FYNNEI. The CDR3 bases are TGTACCATCAGTTTACACGGGAGTCCCACCGGGGAGCTGTTTTTC. Amino acids: CTISLHGSPTGELFF.